The source of this TCR beta chain is a study of blood T cell repertoires in COVID-19. Source study methods: Amplifying reference gene primers gave estimates of nucleated cell counts. Using immunoSEQ multiplex PCR, the repertoire was profiled, and TCRdb retains in-frame clones only, with some absent. D and trimming were read from the DNA, whereas the V and J calls and clone size are those reported in that table. The table includes some 200,000 clones, about 86% detected once. Sequencing was carried out using peripheral blood. This TCR came from a man aged 25 to 40 with active or convalescent COVID-19.

CDR3 amino acids: CAGQTGAYNSPLHF. CDR3 coding DNA: TGTGCCGGCCAGACAGGGGCCTATAATTCACCCCTCCACTTT. The V gene is TRBV7-9, the J gene TRBJ1-6, with 8 bases fitting TRBD1. Trimming removed 11 bases from V and 2 bases from J; junction bases left unmatched: 5. Germline V gene sequence: CDR1 SEHNR, CDR2 FQNEAQ (reference sequence). CDR3 size: 14 residues.